These 24 T cell receptor beta chains came from one sample sequenced in a study of shared clonotypes between healthy human individuals. The method was immunoSEQ multiplex PCR; TCRdb's version includes in-frame clones alone and lacks a portion of them. The sample yields some 300,000 clones, around four fifths seen once. The sequencing input was memory CD4+ T cells sorted from blood. The subset denotes: CD45RA-negative fraction. All receptors come from a man aged 25-45 years in good health.

Regarding this clone: Different DNA sequences within this sample yield the same CDR3. DNA for the CDR3: TGCAGTGCTAGAGGAGGAGAGACCCAGTACTTC. This encodes CSARGGETQYF. V usage is TRBV20-1 and J usage is TRBJ2-5; D not resolved. The CDR3 has 11 residues. Germline loops: CDR1 DFQATT, CDR2 SNEGSKA (reference sequence). The V end lost 1 base, the J end lost 4 bases, and 4 bases lay between the germline ends.

The chain carries TRBV5-8 and TRBJ1-2; D gene unclear. The CDR3 has 16 residues. CDR1 is SGHTS and CDR2 is YDEGEE in the germline V gene. V was clipped by 4 bases and J by 5 bases, with 21 bases between them. The DNA for the CDR3 is TGTGCCAGCAGCCCTACCGACCTCCTCGGTGGATATGGCTACACCTTC. Translation gives CASSPTDLLGGYGYTF.

In the case of this clone: In the same sample, other DNA sequences code for this CDR3. This rearrangement joins TRBV5-1 to TRBJ2-5, with 7 bases identical to TRBD2. Germline-derived CDR1 and CDR2 are SGHRS and YFSETQ. The CDR3 length is 13 residues. Trimming removed 4 bases from V and 5 bases from J; junction bases left unmatched: 5. CDR3 sequence reads: CASSQVGGETQYF. For the CDR3, the DNA is TGCGCCAGCAGCCAGGTGGGAGGGGAGACCCAGTACTTC.

This chain connects TRBV19 to TRBJ2-2, with D perhaps TRBD1 or TRBD2 (5 bases each). Trimming took 5 bases from V and 7 from J, leaving 14 bases between them. Germline lookup yields CDR1 LNHDA and CDR2 SQIVND (reference sequence). The length of the CDR3 is 14 residues. The CDR3 loop is CASSPRQGRGELFF. The CDR3 DNA reads as TGTGCCAGTAGTCCCAGGCAGGGACGCGGGGAGCTGTTTTTT.

The rearrangement links TRBV10-3 to TRBJ2-7; tentatively, D is TRBD1 or TRBD2 (5 bases each). The CDR3 is 13 residues long. With 8 bases removed from V and 7 bases from J, the gap between germline ends came to 18 bases. Germline values: CDR1 ENHRY, CDR2 SYGVKD. The CDR3 nucleotides read TGTGCCATCGGAAGTAGGGACGGCGGGGAGCAGTACTTC. Its protein product is CAIGSRDGGEQYF.

The chain is built from TRBV5-5 and TRBJ2-3, with 10 bases identical to TRBD2. The germline V gene has CDR1 SGHKS and CDR2 YYEKEE (reference sequence). Trimming took 4 bases from V and 3 from J; bases not matched to a gene: 8. This CDR3 spans 16 amino acids. CDR3 sequence (DNA): TGTGCCAGCAGCATTGGGCTAGCGGGAGTGACAGATACGCAGTATTTT. As protein: CASSIGLAGVTDTQYF. The whole variable domain, filled in from reference TRBV5-5 and TRBJ2-3, reads DAGVTQSPTHLIKTRGQQVTLRCSPISGHKSVSWYQQVLGQGPQFIFQYYEKEERGRGNFPDRFSARQFPNYSSELNVNALLLGDSALYLCASSIGLAGVTDTQYFGPGTRLTVL.

The chain is built from TRBV9 and TRBJ1-2; D not certain. Looked up from germline, CDR1 is SGDLS and CDR2 is YYNGEE. V lost 4 bases and J 7 bases, leaving 11 bases between the germline ends. This CDR3 spans 12 amino acids. The CDR3 sequence is CASSRQEVGYTF. The CDR3 coding sequence is TGTGCCAGCAGCCGACAAGAAGTTGGCTACACCTTC.

This chain joins TRBV9 and TRBJ1-2; D is possibly TRBD1 (5 bases). V lost 2 bases and J 8 bases, leaving 16 bases between the germline ends. CDR3 length: 14 amino acids. Germline assignment: CDR1 SGDLS and CDR2 YYNGEE. CDR3 protein: CASSVLGQVEGYTF. CDR3 coding DNA: TGTGCCAGCAGCGTGTTAGGACAAGTTGAAGGCTACACCTTC.

V usage is TRBV2 and J usage is TRBJ1-1; the D is unclear. CDR1 and CDR2 (germline): SNHLY, FYNNEI. V gave up 4 bases and J gave up 6 bases, with 6 bases separating them. The CDR3 has 11 amino acids. The CDR3 is CASSVGAEAFF. In DNA, the CDR3 is TGTGCCAGCAGTGTGGGAGCTGAAGCTTTCTTT.

The chain recombines TRBV27 with TRBJ1-4, with 9 bases identical to TRBD1. Germline CDR1 reads MNHEY; CDR2 reads SMNVEV (reference sequence). The CDR3 extends over 14 amino acids. The J segment lost 7 bases and the V segment lost 5 bases, leaving 5 bases of the junction unmatched. The CDR3 is CASSAQGAGEKLFF. The CDR3, as DNA: TGTGCCAGCAGTGCACAGGGGGCTGGTGAAAAACTGTTTTTT. Looking up the rest from reference TRBV27 and TRBJ1-4 gives the full variable domain: EAQVTQNPRYLITVTGKKLTVTCSQNMNHEYMSWYRQDPGLGLRQIYYSMNVEVTDKGDVPEGYKVSRKEKRNFPLILESPSPNQTSLYFCASSAQGAGEKLFFGSGTQLSVL.

The chain couples TRBV28 to TRBJ2-7, with 7 bases that match TRBD1. This CDR3 has 14 residues. The ends lost 2 bases at V and 6 bases at J; junction bases unmatched: 7. Germline V CDR1 and CDR2: MDHEN, SYDVKM. The CDR3 region has the DNA TGTGCCAGCAGTTTAAGGGGACAGACAGGCGAGCAGTACTTC. Protein: CASSLRGQTGEQYF.

This chain links TRBV6-5 with TRBJ1-4; 9 bases are shared with TRBD1. The CDR3 spans 14 residues. Losses at the gene ends were 6 bases for V and 6 bases for J; bases not matched to a gene: 5. Germline CDR1 MNHEY, CDR2 SVGAGI. CDR3 protein: CASRTGGTYEKLFF. The CDR3 coding sequence is TGTGCCAGCAGAACAGGGGGCACTTATGAAAAACTGTTTTTT.

This clone was picked up a small number of times. The genes are TRBV5-6 and TRBJ2-7, with 9 bases aligning to TRBD2. This CDR3 comprises 14 residues. Germline V CDR1 and CDR2: SGHDT, YYEEEE. V lost 1 base, J lost 6 bases, and 5 bases stayed unmatched. CDR3 residues: CASSLNPSGVEQYF. DNA of the CDR3: TGTGCCAGCAGCTTGAACCCTAGCGGGGTCGAGCAGTACTTC.

The CDR3 DNA is TGCGCCAGCGGCCGGGGACCTGCTTCCTACGAGCAGTACTTC. As protein: CASGRGPASYEQYF. The chain is built from TRBV10-2 and TRBJ2-7, with D perhaps TRBD1 or TRBD2 (5 bases each). This CDR3 is built from 14 residues. V lost 8 bases, J lost 1 base, and 15 bases lay in between. Germline CDR1 and CDR2: WSHSY and SAAADI.

This clone occurred a few times. The V and J genes are TRBV27 and TRBJ2-7; 9 bases fit TRBD2. CDR1 and CDR2 from the germline V gene are MNHEY and SMNVEV (reference sequence). V lost 5 bases, J lost 4 bases, and 9 bases stayed unmatched. This CDR3 has 15 amino acids. The CDR3 DNA reads TGTGCCAGCAGTCCCTTGGCTAGCGGGAAGTACGAGCAGTACTTC. Its protein is CASSPLASGKYEQYF.

The CDR3, as DNA: TGTGCCAGCAGTGAAGGGAGCGGGTCCCAGGAGCTGTTTTTT. This translates into CASSEGSGSQELFF. The V and J genes are TRBV25-1 and TRBJ2-2, with a tentative D call TRBD2 (6 bases). Trimming stripped 2 bases from V and 10 bases from J, with 14 bases between. This CDR3 region has 14 residues. In germline, CDR1 is MGHDK, CDR2 SYGVNS. Full variable domain (missing parts from reference TRBV25-1 and TRBJ2-2): EADIYQTPRYLVIGTGKKITLECSQTMGHDKMYWYQQDPGMELHLIHYSYGVNSTEKGDLSSESTVSRIRTEHFPLTLESARPSHTSQYLCASSEGSGSQELFFGEGSRLTVL.

The chain has TRBV18 and TRBJ2-5; D unresolved. This CDR3 region has 12 residues. Per germline, CDR1 KGHSH and CDR2 LQKENI. V was cut by 2 bases and J by 4 bases, with 5 bases left in between. The CDR3 spells CASSPDLETQYF. The CDR3 coding sequence is TGTGCCAGCTCACCAGATTTAGAGACCCAGTACTTC. Supplemented by reference TRBV18 and TRBJ2-5, the full variable domain reads NAGVMQNPRHLVRRRGQEARLRCSPMKGHSHVYWYRQLPEEGLKFMVYLQKENIIDESGMPKERFSAEFPKEGPSILRIQQVVRGDSAAYFCASSPDLETQYFGPGTRLLVL.

The chain links TRBV18 to TRBJ2-7; no reliable D call. Germline CDR1 is KGHSH and CDR2 is LQKENI. The CDR3 is 13 residues long. The V end was cut by 0 bases, the J end by 4 bases, with 7 bases between. CDR3 sequence reads: CASSPPEAYEQYF. The CDR3 DNA reads as TGTGCCAGCTCACCACCCGAAGCGTACGAGCAGTACTTC.

The rearrangement links TRBV6-5 to TRBJ1-5, with a tentative D call TRBD1 (5 bases). The CDR3 length is 12 residues. Trimming pared 7 bases from V and 4 bases from J, leaving 8 bases between. Germline lookup yields CDR1 MNHEY and CDR2 SVGAGI. The CDR3 loop reads CASKQGNQPQHF. The CDR3 DNA is TGTGCCAGCAAGCAGGGTAATCAGCCCCAGCATTTT.

The chain links TRBV28 to TRBJ2-1; 10 bases agree with TRBD1. With V trimmed by 6 bases and J by 2 bases, 7 bases remained unmatched. The CDR3 length is 16 residues. CDR1 and CDR2 from the germline V gene are MDHEN and SYDVKM. CDR3 sequence: CASRVRDRGPYNEQFF. CDR3 sequence (DNA): TGTGCCAGCAGGGTCCGGGACAGGGGCCCCTACAATGAGCAGTTCTTC.

V is TRBV5-1 and J is TRBJ2-1; TRBD2 matches at 9 bases. The V gene end was trimmed by 2 bases and the J gene end by 5 bases; junction bases not matched to a gene: 5. The CDR3 has 15 residues. CDR1 is SGHRS and CDR2 is YFSETQ in the germline V gene. The CDR3 protein is CASSLAGGWDNEQFF. CDR3 sequence (DNA): TGCGCCAGCAGCTTAGCGGGAGGCTGGGACAATGAGCAGTTCTTC.

This chain links TRBV5-6 with TRBJ1-1; 8 bases match TRBD1. J lost 2 bases, V lost 2 bases, and 14 bases had no gene match. There are 18 residues in the CDR3. Germline CDR1 and CDR2: SGHDT and YYEEEE. The CDR3: CASSFYSQGAVDNTEAFF. The CDR3 region has the DNA TGTGCCAGCAGCTTCTATTCTCAGGGGGCCGTTGACAACACTGAAGCTTTCTTT.

This clone was observed a handful of times. The rearrangement links TRBV11-2 to TRBJ1-2, with D perhaps TRBD1 (6 bases). Germline CDR1 reads SGHAT; CDR2 reads FQNNGV. The CDR3 totals 15 residues. V lost 4 bases, J lost 2 bases, and 14 bases lay in between. CDR3 protein: CASSSIRTDNYGYTF. CDR3 in DNA: TGTGCCAGCAGCTCCATTCGGACAGACAACTATGGCTACACCTTC. The whole variable domain, remainder taken from reference TRBV11-2 and TRBJ1-2, is EAGVAQSPRYKIIEKRQSVAFWCNPISGHATLYWYQQILGQGPKLLIQFQNNGVVDDSQLPKDRFSAERLKGVDSTLKIQPAKLEDSAVYLCASSSIRTDNYGYTFGSGTRLTVV.

This sequence joins TRBV5-1 and TRBJ2-3, with TRBD2 matching 10 bases. The junction had 2 bases not matched to a gene; V was cut back by 3 bases and J by 1 base. Germline V CDR1 and CDR2: SGHRS, YFSETQ. This CDR3 is built from 15 residues. CDR3 in amino acids: CASSSSGSGTDTQYF. In nucleotides, the CDR3 is TGCGCCAGCAGCTCTAGCGGGAGTGGCACAGATACGCAGTATTTT. Variable domain in full (rest from reference TRBV5-1 and TRBJ2-3): KAGVTQTPRYLIKTRGQQVTLSCSPISGHRSVSWYQQTPGQGLQFLFEYFSETQRNKGNFPGRFSGRQFSNSRSEMNVSTLELGDSALYLCASSSSGSGTDTQYFGPGTRLTVL.